Presented here are 5 T cell receptor beta chains from one specimen sequenced in a study of T cells in Graves' hyperthyroidism and ophthalmopathy. The source material, RNA transcripts, was used to amplify TCR beta CDR3 regions. First-round RT-PCR targeting the TCR CDR3 was performed with the HTBI primer set. TCRdb re-analysed the multiplex PCR reads in MiXCR, keeping a single row per CDR3 protein. This sample has 300,000 to 400,000 distinct CDR3 sequences, with approximately 15% found just once. The sample comprised blood. These receptors all stem from a woman aged 25 to 39 with Graves' hyperthyroidism.

The table lists this clonotype with many counts. J is TRBJ2-5 and V is TRBV12-3 or TRBV12-4; TRBD2 aligns across 11 bases. The V segment lost 6 bases and the J segment 4 bases; nucleotides outside the gene matches: 10. The CDR3 consists of 16 residues. CDR3 in DNA: TGTGCCAGCAGCCCCCTACTAGCGGGAGTCGGAGAGACCCAGTACTTC. Its protein is CASSPLLAGVGETQYF.

There are a few counts of this clonotype. An end of the junction differs from the germline gene, which may be a read error. The chain is built from TRBV20-1 and TRBJ1-2; 8 nucleotides match TRBD1. CDR1 and CDR2 from the germline V gene are DFQATT and SNEGSKA (reference sequence). CDR3 length equals 13 residues. CDR3 sequence: CSAPAPGGGGCTF. The DNA for the CDR3 is TGCAGTGCCCCGGCACCAGGGGGCGGTGGCTGCACCTTC.

This clonotype occurred many times. The chain is built from TRBV7-2 and TRBJ2-2; unclear D gene. The CDR3 length is 13 residues. V lost 5 bases and J lost 3, with 7 bases in between. CDR1 SGHTA and CDR2 FQGNSA come from the germline V gene. CDR3 in DNA: TGTGCCAGCAGCCCTGACTACACCGGGGAGCTGTTTTTT. Its protein is CASSPDYTGELFF. The variable domain in full, with the rest retrieved from reference TRBV7-2 and TRBJ2-2, is GAGVSQSPSNKVTEKGKDVELRCDPISGHTALYWYRQSLGQGLEFLIYFQGNSAPDKSGLPSDRFSAERTGGSVSTLTIQRTQQEDSAVYLCASSPDYTGELFFGEGSRLTVL.

A few counts support this clonotype. This chain connects TRBV19 to TRBJ2-1; no definite D call. The V and J ends lost 0 bases and 7 bases respectively, with 7 bases between them. Germline CDR1 LNHDA, CDR2 SQIVND (reference sequence). The CDR3 consists of 13 residues. CDR3 loop: CASSIERRNEQFF. The CDR3 region has the DNA TGTGCCAGTAGTATAGAAAGACGGAATGAGCAGTTCTTC.

Ten or more counts support this clonotype. This chain joins TRBV20-1 and TRBJ2-1; 7 nucleotides match TRBD2. The V segment lost 6 bases and the J segment 5 bases; nucleotides outside the gene matches: 13. This CDR3 contains 15 residues. Germline loops: CDR1 DFQATT, CDR2 SNEGSKA (reference sequence). The CDR3 coding sequence is TGCAGTGCCAGAACCACTAGCGACTCAAACAATGAGCAGTTCTTC. This sequence encodes CSARTTSDSNNEQFF.